One and the same sample provided the 9 T cell receptor beta chains below, sequenced in a study of graft-versus-host responses after intestinal transplantation. Their target antigens are unknown. Libraries were prepared by immunoSEQ multiplex PCR; TCRdb keeps only in-frame clonotypes and omits some of them. Of just under 65,000 clones listed, over 90% are singletons. Sequenced here: unstimulated CD8+ T cells sorted from spleen or lymph node cells, sampled before transplant. These TCRs come from a human donor who was the organ donor for an intestinal transplant.

This chain uses TRBV6-5 with TRBJ1-4, with a tentative D call TRBD1 (5 bases). V gave up 4 bases and J gave up 0 bases, with 12 bases separating them. The CDR3 is made up of 16 amino acids. Germline loops: CDR1 MNHEY, CDR2 SVGAGI. CDR3 DNA sequence: TGTGCCAGCAGTTCACAGGTTCACACAACTAATGAAAAACTGTTTTTT. Translating gives CASSSQVHTTNEKLFF.

This clone was detected only a few times. CDR3 nucleotide sequence: TGTGCCAGCAGCTTAAGCCCCAATGAGCAGTTCTTC. It translates to CASSLSPNEQFF. The V call is TRBV11-2, the J call TRBJ2-1; unclear D gene. Germline values: CDR1 SGHAT, CDR2 FQNNGV. V was pared by 2 bases and J by 6 bases, with 5 bases between. This CDR3 is built from 12 residues.

The chain links TRBV6-5 to TRBJ2-7; 8 nucleotides agree with TRBD1. Germline assignment: CDR1 MNHEY and CDR2 SVGAGI. This CDR3 contains 13 residues. The V and J ends lost 8 bases and 2 bases, in that order; junction bases with no gene match: 5. CDR3 sequence (DNA): TGTGCCAGCGGAGGACAGGGCCCCTACGAGCAGTACTTC. It codes for CASGGQGPYEQYF.

This clone has just a few counts. The rearrangement joins TRBV5-1 to TRBJ2-7; tentatively, D is TRBD2 (6 bases). V was clipped by 1 base and J by 4 bases, with 15 bases between them. CDR3 size: 15 residues. The V gene's germline CDR1 is SGHRS and CDR2 YFSETQ. In nucleotides, the CDR3 is TGCGCCAGCAGCTTGATGGGAGGTTGGGCGTACGAGCAGTACTTC. Translated, it gives CASSLMGGWAYEQYF.

V and J are TRBV5-1 and TRBJ2-7; D may be TRBD1 (5 bases). The CDR3 covers 14 residues. Trimming took 7 bases from V and 2 from J, leaving 16 bases between them. Germline CDR1 is SGHRS and CDR2 is YFSETQ. This CDR3 is CASGWGPTTYEQYF. CDR3 nucleotide sequence: TGCGCCAGCGGTTGGGGCCCTACCACCTACGAGCAGTACTTC.

V gene TRBV7-2 combines with J gene TRBJ2-2; D might be TRBD2 (5 bases). Looked up from germline, CDR1 is SGHTA and CDR2 is FQGNSA. This CDR3 is 16 amino acids long. V lost 5 bases, J lost 1 base, and 14 bases lay in between. The CDR3 DNA sequence: TGTGCCAGCAGCCCCTACACGGGATGGAACACCGGGGAGCTGTTTTTT. It codes for CASSPYTGWNTGELFF.

The gene calls are TRBV2 and TRBJ2-2; 11 positions match TRBD2. CDR3 length equals 18 residues. Germline V lookup: CDR1 SNHLY, CDR2 FYNNEI. Trimming at V came to 6 bases and at J to 3 bases, leaving 12 bases not matched to a gene. CDR3 nucleotide sequence: TGTGCCAGCAGGGGGCTAGCGGGAGGTATGAGTGACACCGGGGAGCTGTTTTTT. Protein: CASRGLAGGMSDTGELFF.

The chain has TRBV5-6 and TRBJ2-5; 13 bases agree with TRBD2. Germline values: CDR1 SGHDT, CDR2 YYEEEE. The CDR3 is 16 residues long. V was pared by 2 bases and J by 0 bases, with 1 base of the junction left unmatched. The DNA for the CDR3 is TGTGCCAGCAGCTTCGGGACTAGCGGGGACCAAGAGACCCAGTACTTC. It translates to CASSFGTSGDQETQYF. Full variable domain (outside the CDR3, taken from reference TRBV5-6 and TRBJ2-5): DAGVTQSPTHLIKTRGQQVTLRCSPKSGHDTVSWYQQALGQGPQFIFQYYEEEERQRGNFPDRFSGHQFPNYSSELNVNALLLGDSALYLCASSFGTSGDQETQYFGPGTRLLVL.

The J gene is TRBJ2-7, the V gene TRBV29-1; TRBD1 agrees at 8 bases. The CDR3 is 11 residues long. Germline CDR1 reads SQVTM; CDR2 reads ANQGSEA. V gave up 7 bases and J gave up 3 bases; unmatched junction bases: 2. The CDR3 reads CSATGGYEQYF. DNA of the CDR3: TGCAGCGCCACAGGGGGCTACGAGCAGTACTTC.